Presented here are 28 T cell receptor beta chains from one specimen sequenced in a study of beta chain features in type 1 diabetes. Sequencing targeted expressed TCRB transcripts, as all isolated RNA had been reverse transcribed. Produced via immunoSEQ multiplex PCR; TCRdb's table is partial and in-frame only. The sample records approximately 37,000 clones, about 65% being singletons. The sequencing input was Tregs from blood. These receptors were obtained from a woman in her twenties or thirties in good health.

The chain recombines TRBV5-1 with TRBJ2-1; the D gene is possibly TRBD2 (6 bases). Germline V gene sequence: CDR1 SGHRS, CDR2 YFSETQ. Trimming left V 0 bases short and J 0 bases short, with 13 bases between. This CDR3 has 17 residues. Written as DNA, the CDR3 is TGCGCCAGCAGCTTGGCCGGGACTCCGTACTCCTACAATGAGCAGTTCTTC. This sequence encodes CASSLAGTPYSYNEQFF.

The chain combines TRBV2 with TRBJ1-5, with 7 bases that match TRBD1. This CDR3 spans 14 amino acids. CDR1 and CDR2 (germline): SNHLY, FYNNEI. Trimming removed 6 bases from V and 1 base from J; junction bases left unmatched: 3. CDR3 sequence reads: CASRGQMSNQPQHF. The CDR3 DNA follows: TGTGCCAGCAGGGGACAGATGAGCAATCAGCCCCAGCATTTT.

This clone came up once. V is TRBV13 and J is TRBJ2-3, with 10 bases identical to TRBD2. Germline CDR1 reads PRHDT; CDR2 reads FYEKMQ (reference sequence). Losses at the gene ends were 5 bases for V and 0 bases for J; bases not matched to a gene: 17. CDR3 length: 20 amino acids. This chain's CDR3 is CASSGPGLAGVRPSTDTQYF. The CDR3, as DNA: TGTGCCAGCAGCGGCCCTGGCCTAGCGGGAGTCCGCCCTAGCACAGATACGCAGTATTTT.

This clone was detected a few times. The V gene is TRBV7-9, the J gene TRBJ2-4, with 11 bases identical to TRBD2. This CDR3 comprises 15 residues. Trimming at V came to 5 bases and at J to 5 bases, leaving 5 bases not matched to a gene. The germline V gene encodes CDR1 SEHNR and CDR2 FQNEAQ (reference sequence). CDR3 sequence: CASSTGTSGENIQYF. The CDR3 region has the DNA TGTGCCAGCAGCACAGGGACTAGCGGAGAAAACATTCAGTACTTC.

Written as DNA, the CDR3 is TGTGCCAGTCTTACCGCAGGGATCTCTGGGGCCAACGTCCTGACTTTC. This encodes CASLTAGISGANVLTF. This chain joins TRBV28 and TRBJ2-6; the D gene is possibly TRBD1 (5 bases). Trimming stripped 9 bases from V and 0 bases from J, with 15 bases between. The CDR3 contains 16 residues. Germline CDR1 is MDHEN and CDR2 is SYDVKM.

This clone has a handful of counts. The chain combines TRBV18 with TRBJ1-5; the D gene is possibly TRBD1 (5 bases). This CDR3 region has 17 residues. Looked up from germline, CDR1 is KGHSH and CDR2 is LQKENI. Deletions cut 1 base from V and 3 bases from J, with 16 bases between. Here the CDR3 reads CASSPLPGPGNNQPQHF. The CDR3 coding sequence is TGTGCCAGCTCACCACTACCAGGGCCCGGAAACAATCAGCCCCAGCATTTT.

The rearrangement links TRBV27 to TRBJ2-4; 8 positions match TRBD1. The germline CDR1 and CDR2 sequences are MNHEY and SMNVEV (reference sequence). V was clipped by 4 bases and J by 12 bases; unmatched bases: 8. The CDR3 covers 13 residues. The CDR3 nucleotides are TGTGCCAGCAGTTCCACCCGGACAGGGCCTCAGTACTTC. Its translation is CASSSTRTGPQYF.

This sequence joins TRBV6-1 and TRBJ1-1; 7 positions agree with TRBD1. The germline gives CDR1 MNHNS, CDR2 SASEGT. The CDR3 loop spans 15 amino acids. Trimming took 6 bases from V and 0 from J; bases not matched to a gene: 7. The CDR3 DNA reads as TGTGCCAGCAGACCGCAACAGGGGTTGAACACTGAAGCTTTCTTT. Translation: CASRPQQGLNTEAFF.

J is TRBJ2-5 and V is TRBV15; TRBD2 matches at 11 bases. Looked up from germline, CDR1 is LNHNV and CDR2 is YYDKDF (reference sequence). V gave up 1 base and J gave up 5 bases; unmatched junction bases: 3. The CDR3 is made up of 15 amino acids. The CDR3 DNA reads TGTGCCACCAGCAGAGCGGGACTAGCGGAGGAGACCCAGTACTTC. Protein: CATSRAGLAEETQYF.

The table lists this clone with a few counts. The CDR3 coding sequence is TGCAGCTCCACGGTGGCCTACGAGCAGTACTTC. This gives the protein CSSTVAYEQYF. The rearrangement uses TRBV29-1 and TRBJ2-7; no reliable D call. The CDR3 loop spans 11 amino acids. Trimming removed 8 bases from V and 2 bases from J, with 10 bases in between. Germline CDR1 is SQVTM and CDR2 is ANQGSEA.

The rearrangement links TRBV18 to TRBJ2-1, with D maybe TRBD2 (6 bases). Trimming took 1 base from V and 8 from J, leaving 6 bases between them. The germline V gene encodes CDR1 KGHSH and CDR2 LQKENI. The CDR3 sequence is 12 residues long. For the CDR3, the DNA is TGTGCCAGCTCACCACGGGGGGATGAGCAGTTCTTC. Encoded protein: CASSPRGDEQFF.

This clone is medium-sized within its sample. CDR3 loop: CASSFSTGFTDTQYF. DNA of the CDR3: TGTGCCAGCAGTTTCTCGACAGGATTCACAGATACGCAGTATTTT. This chain joins TRBV28 and TRBJ2-3, with TRBD1 as a possible D gene (6 bases). This CDR3 comprises 15 residues. V lost 3 bases, J lost 2 bases, and 12 bases lay in between. Germline lookup yields CDR1 MDHEN and CDR2 SYDVKM.

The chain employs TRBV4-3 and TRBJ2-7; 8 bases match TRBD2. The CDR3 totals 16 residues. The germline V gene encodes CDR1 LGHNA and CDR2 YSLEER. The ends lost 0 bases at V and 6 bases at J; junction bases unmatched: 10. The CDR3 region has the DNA TGCGCCAGCAGCCAAGATTTTCGGCGGGAGGCTGGCGAGCAGTACTTC. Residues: CASSQDFRREAGEQYF.

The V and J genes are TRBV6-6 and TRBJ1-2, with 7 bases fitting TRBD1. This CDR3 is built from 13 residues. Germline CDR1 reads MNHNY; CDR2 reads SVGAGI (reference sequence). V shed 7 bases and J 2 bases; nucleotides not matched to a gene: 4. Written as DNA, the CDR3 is TGTGCCAGCAACCTACAGGGGAACTATGGCTACACCTTC. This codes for CASNLQGNYGYTF.

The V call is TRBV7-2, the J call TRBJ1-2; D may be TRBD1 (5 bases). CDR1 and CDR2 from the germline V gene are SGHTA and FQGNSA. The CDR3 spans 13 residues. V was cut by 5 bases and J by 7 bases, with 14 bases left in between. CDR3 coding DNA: TGTGCCAGCAGCGTGAGCAGGGAAGGTGGCTACACCTTC. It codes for CASSVSREGGYTF.

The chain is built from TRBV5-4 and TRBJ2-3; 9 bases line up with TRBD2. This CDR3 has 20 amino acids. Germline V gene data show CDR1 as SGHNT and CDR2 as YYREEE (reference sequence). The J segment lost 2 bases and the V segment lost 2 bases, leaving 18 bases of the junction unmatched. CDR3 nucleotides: TGTGCCAGCAGCTTACCGGGACTAGCCACACCGATGTCTACCACAGATACGCAGTATTTT. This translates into CASSLPGLATPMSTTDTQYF. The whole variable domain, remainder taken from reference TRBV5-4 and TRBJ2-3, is ETGVTQSPTHLIKTRGQQVTLRCSSQSGHNTVSWYQQALGQGPQFIFQYYREEENGRGNFPPRFSGLQFPNYSSELNVNALELDDSALYLCASSLPGLATPMSTTDTQYFGPGTRLTVL.

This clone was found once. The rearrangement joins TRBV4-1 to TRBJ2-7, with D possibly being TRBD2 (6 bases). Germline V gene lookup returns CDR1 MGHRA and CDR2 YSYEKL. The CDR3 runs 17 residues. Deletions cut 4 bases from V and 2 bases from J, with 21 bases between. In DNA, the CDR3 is TGCGCCAGCAGCCTGACCCGGGGACTCCTGGGAACCTACGAGCAGTACTTC. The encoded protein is CASSLTRGLLGTYEQYF.

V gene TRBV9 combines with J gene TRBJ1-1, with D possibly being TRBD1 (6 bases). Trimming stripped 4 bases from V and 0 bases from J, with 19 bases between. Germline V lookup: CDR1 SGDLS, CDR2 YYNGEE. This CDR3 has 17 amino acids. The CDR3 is CASSSQQGPLLNTEAFF. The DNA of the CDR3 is TGTGCCAGCAGCTCACAACAGGGTCCGCTTTTGAACACTGAAGCTTTCTTT.

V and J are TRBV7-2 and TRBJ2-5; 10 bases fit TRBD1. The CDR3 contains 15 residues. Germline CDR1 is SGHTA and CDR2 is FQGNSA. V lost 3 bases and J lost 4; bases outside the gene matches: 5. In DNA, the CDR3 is TGTGCCAGCAGCTTTGCGACAGGGGGCATAGAGACCCAGTACTTC. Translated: CASSFATGGIETQYF.

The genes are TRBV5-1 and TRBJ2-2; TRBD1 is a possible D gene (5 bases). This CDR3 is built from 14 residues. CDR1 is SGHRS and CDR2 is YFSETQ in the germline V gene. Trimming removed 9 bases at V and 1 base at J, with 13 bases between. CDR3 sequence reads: CAKTGRENTGELFF. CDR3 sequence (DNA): TGCGCCAAAACGGGCAGGGAGAACACCGGGGAGCTGTTTTTT.

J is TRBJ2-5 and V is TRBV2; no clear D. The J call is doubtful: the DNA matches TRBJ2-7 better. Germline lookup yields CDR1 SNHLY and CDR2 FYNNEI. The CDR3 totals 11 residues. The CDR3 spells CASSEAYEQYF. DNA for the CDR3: TGTGCCAGCAGTGAAGCTTACGAGCAGTACTTC.

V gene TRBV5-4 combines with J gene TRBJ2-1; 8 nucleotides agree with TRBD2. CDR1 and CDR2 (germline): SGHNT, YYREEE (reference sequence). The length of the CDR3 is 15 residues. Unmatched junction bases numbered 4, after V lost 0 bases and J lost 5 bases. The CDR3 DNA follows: TGTGCCAGCAGCTTGGCACTAGCGGAGAACAATGAGCAGTTCTTC. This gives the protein CASSLALAENNEQFF.

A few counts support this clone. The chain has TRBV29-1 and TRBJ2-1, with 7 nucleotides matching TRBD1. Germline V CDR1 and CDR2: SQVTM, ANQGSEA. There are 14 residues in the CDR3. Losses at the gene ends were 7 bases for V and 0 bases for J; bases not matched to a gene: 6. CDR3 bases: TGCAGCGCAACCGGACAGGTCTCCTACAATGAGCAGTTCTTC. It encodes CSATGQVSYNEQFF.

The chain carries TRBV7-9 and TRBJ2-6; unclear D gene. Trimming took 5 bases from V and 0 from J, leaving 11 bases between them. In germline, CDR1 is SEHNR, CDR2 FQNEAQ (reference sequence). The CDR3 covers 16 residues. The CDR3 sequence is CASSTARNSGANVLTF. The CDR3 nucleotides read TGTGCCAGCAGCACGGCTAGAAACTCTGGGGCCAACGTCCTGACTTTC.

This CDR3 is CASRSREGGKNEQYF. The CDR3 DNA is TGTGCCAGCAGGAGTCGAGAGGGTGGTAAGAACGAGCAGTACTTC. This chain connects TRBV27 to TRBJ2-7, with a tentative D call TRBD2 (5 bases). The length of the CDR3 is 15 residues. Germline assignment: CDR1 MNHEY and CDR2 SMNVEV (reference sequence). V lost 6 bases to trimming and J lost 5 bases, with 20 bases between them.

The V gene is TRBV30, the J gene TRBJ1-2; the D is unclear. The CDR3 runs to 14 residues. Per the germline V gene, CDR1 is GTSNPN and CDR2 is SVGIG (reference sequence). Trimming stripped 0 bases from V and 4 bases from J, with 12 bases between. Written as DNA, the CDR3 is TGTGCCTGGAGTGTAGTCAGTCGTTCCTATGGCTACACCTTC. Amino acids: CAWSVVSRSYGYTF. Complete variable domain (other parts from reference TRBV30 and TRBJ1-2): SQTIHQWPATLVQPVGSPLSLECTVEGTSNPNLYWYRQAAGRGLQLLFYSVGIGQISSEVPQNLSASRPQDRQFILSSKKLLLSDSGFYLCAWSVVSRSYGYTFGSGTRLTVV.

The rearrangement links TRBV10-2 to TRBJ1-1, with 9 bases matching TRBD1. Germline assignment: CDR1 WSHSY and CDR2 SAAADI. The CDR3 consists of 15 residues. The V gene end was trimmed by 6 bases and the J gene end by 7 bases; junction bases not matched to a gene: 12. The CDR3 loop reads CASRRAGTGTIEAFF. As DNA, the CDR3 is TGCGCCAGCAGGAGGGCCGGGACAGGGACTATTGAAGCTTTCTTT.

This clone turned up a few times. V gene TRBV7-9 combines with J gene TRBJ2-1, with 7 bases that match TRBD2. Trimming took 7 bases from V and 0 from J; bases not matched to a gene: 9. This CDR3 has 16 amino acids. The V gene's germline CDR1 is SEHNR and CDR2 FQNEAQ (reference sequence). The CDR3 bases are TGTGCCAGCACTAGGGGCGGGAGCGGCTCCTACAATGAGCAGTTCTTC. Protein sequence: CASTRGGSGSYNEQFF.